This paragraph reports one T cell receptor beta chain. This specimen belongs to a study of blood T cell repertoires in COVID-19. Clones were read by immunoSEQ multiplex PCR, and TCRdb kept only the in-frame ones, dropping some. The table includes some 330,000 clones, just under 90% detected once. Trimming shortened V by 4 bases and J by 4 bases, and 12 bases separated the two germline ends. The CDR3 length is 14 residues. Germline V lookup: CDR1 SGHNT, CDR2 YENEEA. The rearrangement links TRBV11-3 to TRBJ2-3; tentative D call: TRBD2 (5 bases). The source of this sequence is a young woman with COVID-19, enrolled during active disease. Sequenced input: peripheral blood. The CDR3 here is CASSSRAEADTQYF. In DNA form, the CDR3 reads TGTGCCAGCAGCTCGCGGGCTGAGGCAGATACGCAGTATTTT.